These 20 T cell receptor beta chains originate from one sample sequenced in a study of blood T cell repertoires in COVID-19. Produced via immunoSEQ multiplex PCR; TCRdb's table is partial and in-frame only. The sample has about 150,000 clones, around 83% seen once. The sample taken for sequencing was peripheral blood. The source of these receptors is a woman aged 55 to 70 with acute or convalescent COVID-19.

The chain recombines TRBV20-1 with TRBJ1-2, with D possibly TRBD1 on 5 matching bases. V was pared by 3 bases and J by 4 bases, with 15 bases between. The CDR3 length is 14 residues. Germline CDR1 is DFQATT and CDR2 is SNEGSKA (reference sequence). CDR3 sequence: CSASTGSGRYGYTF. The CDR3 region has the DNA TGCAGTGCTAGTACAGGTTCGGGTCGCTATGGCTACACCTTC.

The V and J genes are TRBV27 and TRBJ2-1; D is unresolved. V was trimmed by 8 bases and J by 0 bases, leaving 8 bases between them. The CDR3 covers 13 residues. Per the germline V gene, CDR1 is MNHEY and CDR2 is SMNVEV (reference sequence). The CDR3 DNA reads as TGTGCCAGCCGCCCTAACTCCTACAATGAGCAGTTCTTC. Translation: CASRPNSYNEQFF.

The chain couples TRBV14 to TRBJ1-2; D remains ambiguous. Trimming pared 4 bases from V and 2 bases from J, leaving 14 bases between. The CDR3 contains 15 residues. Germline CDR1 reads SGHDN; CDR2 reads FVKESK. The CDR3 coding sequence is TGTGCCAGCAGCCGGGTTTCTGGAGGAAACTATGGCTACACCTTC. Translating gives CASSRVSGGNYGYTF.

This rearrangement joins TRBV5-8 to TRBJ2-7; 7 bases align to TRBD1. Germline V lookup: CDR1 SGHTS, CDR2 YDEGEE. J was trimmed by 1 base and V by 0 bases; bases with no gene match: 4. This CDR3 has 15 residues. CDR3 nucleotide sequence: TGTGCCAGCAGCTTGGTCCGGACAGGATCCTACGAGCAGTACGTC. Translated: CASSLVRTGSYEQYV.

The chain couples TRBV11-2 to TRBJ1-2, with D uncertain. This CDR3 is 14 amino acids long. CDR1 is SGHAT, CDR2 FQNNGV, per germline. Trimming took 7 bases from V and 3 from J, leaving 15 bases between them. This chain's CDR3 is CASTTAGWDYGYTF. CDR3 DNA sequence: TGTGCCAGCACCACAGCCGGCTGGGACTATGGCTACACCTTC.

The rearrangement uses TRBV6-7 and TRBJ2-7; possibly TRBD2 for D (5 bases). TRBV6-7 is an ORF; its function is uncertain. CDR3 size: 13 residues. V lost 5 bases and J 3 bases, leaving 11 bases between the germline ends. CDR3 region: CASSLPSGYEQYF. The DNA for the CDR3 is TGTGCCAGCAGTCTTCCGAGCGGCTACGAGCAGTACTTC.

J is TRBJ1-3 and V is TRBV6-6; D remains unclear. Trimming left V 5 bases short and J 0 bases short, with 11 bases between. The CDR3 consists of 15 residues. Germline lookup yields CDR1 MNHNY and CDR2 SVGAGI (reference sequence). The CDR3 sequence is CASSPDTRSGNTIYF. For the CDR3, the DNA is TGTGCCAGCAGTCCAGACACCCGCTCTGGAAACACCATATATTTT.

The V call is TRBV4-2, the J call TRBJ2-5; 15 nucleotides match TRBD2. The germline CDR1 and CDR2 sequences are LGHNA and YNFKEQ. Trimming took 3 bases from V and 2 from J; bases not matched to a gene: 7. The CDR3 spans 18 residues. This chain's CDR3 is CASSQEPGLAGGQETQYF. DNA for the CDR3: TGTGCCAGCAGCCAGGAACCGGGACTAGCGGGGGGACAAGAGACCCAGTACTTC.

The CDR3 coding sequence is TGTGCCAGCAGCTTAGGACAGGGGTTGGGTTCACCCCTCCACTTT. This sequence encodes CASSLGQGLGSPLHF. V usage is TRBV11-2 and J usage is TRBJ1-6; 8 nucleotides line up with TRBD1. J was trimmed by 9 bases and V by 1 base; bases with no gene match: 5. The germline CDR1 and CDR2 sequences are SGHAT and FQNNGV. There are 15 residues in the CDR3.

The chain couples TRBV30 to TRBJ1-1, with D maybe TRBD1 (6 bases). Germline CDR1 reads GTSNPN; CDR2 reads SVGIG (reference sequence). CDR3 size: 16 residues. The V and J ends lost 3 bases and 0 bases respectively, with 17 bases between them. This chain's CDR3 is CAWSAFPGHLNTEAFF. CDR3 coding DNA: TGTGCCTGGAGCGCCTTCCCGGGACACTTGAACACTGAAGCTTTCTTT.

Only a few counts were recorded for this clone. The gene calls are TRBV6-5 and TRBJ2-7; 10 bases match TRBD2. The CDR3 runs 15 residues. Germline assignment: CDR1 MNHEY and CDR2 SVGAGI. V was clipped by 6 bases and J by 2 bases; unmatched bases: 7. The CDR3 coding sequence is TGTGCCAGCAGCCGGGACAGCGGGGGGGCCTACGAGCAGTACTTC. It yields the protein CASSRDSGGAYEQYF.

The genes are TRBV28 and TRBJ2-7; 7 bases agree with TRBD2. After removal of 8 bases from V and 3 bases from J, the junction contained 7 bases not matched to a gene. The CDR3 covers 13 residues. In germline, CDR1 is MDHEN, CDR2 SYDVKM. The chain's CDR3 is CASRGERFYEQYV. For the CDR3, the DNA is TGTGCCAGCCGGGGGGAAAGGTTCTACGAGCAGTACGTC.

The V gene is TRBV2, the J gene TRBJ2-5; 13 bases line up with TRBD2. Germline CDR1 and CDR2: SNHLY and FYNNEI. V trimming: 6 bases; J trimming: 5 bases; junction bases outside the gene matches: 9. CDR3 length: 16 amino acids. The chain's CDR3 is CASRRTSGGAIETQYF. The CDR3 DNA reads as TGTGCCAGCAGGCGAACTAGCGGGGGGGCCATTGAGACCCAGTACTTC.

This clone was seen a handful of times. CDR3 DNA: TGTGCCAGCAGCCCACTAGCTGATACGCAGTATTTT. This translates into CASSPLADTQYF. The chain combines TRBV12-3 or TRBV12-4 with TRBJ2-3; maybe TRBD2 (6 bases). Deletions cut 6 bases from V and 6 bases from J, with 10 bases between. There are 12 residues in the CDR3.

The genes are TRBV14 and TRBJ2-5; the D gene is possibly TRBD2 (6 bases). The CDR3 is 13 amino acids. Trimming removed 2 bases at V and 2 bases at J, with 6 bases between. The germline gives CDR1 SGHDN, CDR2 FVKESK. CDR3 in amino acids: CASSQLAQETQYF. The CDR3 bases are TGTGCCAGCAGCCAACTAGCGCAAGAGACCCAGTACTTC. The variable domain in full, with the rest retrieved from reference TRBV14 and TRBJ2-5, is EAGVTQFPSHSVIEKGQTVTLRCDPISGHDNLYWYRRVMGKEIKFLLHFVKESKQDESGMPNNRFLAERTGGTYSTLKVQPAELEDSGVYFCASSQLAQETQYFGPGTRLLVL.

The chain carries TRBV12-3 or TRBV12-4 and TRBJ1-5; D is unclear. The CDR3 covers 13 residues. The V end lost 6 bases, the J end lost 2 bases, and 8 bases lay between the germline ends. CDR3 coding DNA: TGTGCCAGCAGCTTATTCGGCAATCAGCCCCAGCATTTT. Residues: CASSLFGNQPQHF.

V is TRBV6-5 and J is TRBJ1-2, with 7 bases identical to TRBD1. Per the germline V gene, CDR1 is MNHEY and CDR2 is SVGAGI. The CDR3 length is 15 residues. The trim removed 5 bases at V and 0 bases at J, leaving 6 bases unmatched. CDR3 sequence reads: CASSRPGQTNYGYTF. As DNA, the CDR3 is TGTGCCAGCAGTAGACCGGGACAGACTAACTATGGCTACACCTTC.

A single count supports this clone. This chain connects TRBV5-1 to TRBJ1-5; D uncertain. Germline values: CDR1 SGHRS, CDR2 YFSETQ. V lost 2 bases, J lost 7 bases, and 19 bases lay in between. This CDR3 region has 16 residues. The CDR3 loop reads CASSFGPRDGGQPQHF. CDR3 in DNA: TGCGCCAGCAGCTTTGGGCCCCGGGATGGTGGACAGCCCCAGCATTTT.

CDR3 residues: CASSLAGQGAHTGELFF. DNA of the CDR3: TGCGCCAGCAGCTTGGCCGGGCAGGGGGCCCACACCGGGGAGCTGTTTTTT. This chain links TRBV5-1 with TRBJ2-2, with 8 bases identical to TRBD1. The CDR3 has 17 residues. V shed 0 bases, J shed 3 bases, and the junction held 7 bases outside the gene matches. In germline, CDR1 is SGHRS, CDR2 YFSETQ.

The chain uses TRBV5-1 and TRBJ2-2; perhaps TRBD2 as D (6 bases). CDR3 length: 15 residues. V was trimmed by 2 bases and J by 3 bases, leaving 11 bases between them. CDR1 and CDR2 (germline): SGHRS, YFSETQ. The CDR3 here is CASSLRGGDTGELFF. As DNA, the CDR3 is TGCGCCAGCAGCTTACGGGGCGGGGACACCGGGGAGCTGTTTTTT. The full variable domain, its missing parts supplied by reference TRBV5-1 and TRBJ2-2, is KAGVTQTPRYLIKTRGQQVTLSCSPISGHRSVSWYQQTPGQGLQFLFEYFSETQRNKGNFPGRFSGRQFSNSRSEMNVSTLELGDSALYLCASSLRGGDTGELFFGEGSRLTVL.